The TCR beta chain described here comes from a study of T cell responses to AZD1222 COVID-19 vaccine. The V end was cut by 6 bases, the J end by 14 bases, with 16 bases between. Germline loops: CDR1 MDHEN, CDR2 SYDVKM. This CDR3 is 11 amino acids long. Worth noting for this clone: Its antigen is still unknown.

Study-level findings and limits: A mostly white British donor set with more females was recruited, and clonal diversity was possibly underestimated. Of spike-specific TCRs, nearly half reportedly target regions left unmutated in variants. Spike-specific TCR breadth and depth rose after two AZD1222 doses.

The assay was immunoSEQ multiplex PCR, and TCRdb's table has in-frame clones only and misses some. The sample includes over 100,000 clones, 65% to 90% of them seen just once. The origin of this receptor is an adult who received the MenACWY meningococcal vaccine as a control. The chain links TRBV28 to TRBJ1-1; weak D call: TRBD1 (6 bases). Sequenced here: peripheral blood, sampled 28 days after the second dose of the MenACWY control vaccine. DNA for the CDR3: TGTGCCAGCAGCGCAAACAGGGCCTCATTCTTT. It encodes CASSANRASFF.